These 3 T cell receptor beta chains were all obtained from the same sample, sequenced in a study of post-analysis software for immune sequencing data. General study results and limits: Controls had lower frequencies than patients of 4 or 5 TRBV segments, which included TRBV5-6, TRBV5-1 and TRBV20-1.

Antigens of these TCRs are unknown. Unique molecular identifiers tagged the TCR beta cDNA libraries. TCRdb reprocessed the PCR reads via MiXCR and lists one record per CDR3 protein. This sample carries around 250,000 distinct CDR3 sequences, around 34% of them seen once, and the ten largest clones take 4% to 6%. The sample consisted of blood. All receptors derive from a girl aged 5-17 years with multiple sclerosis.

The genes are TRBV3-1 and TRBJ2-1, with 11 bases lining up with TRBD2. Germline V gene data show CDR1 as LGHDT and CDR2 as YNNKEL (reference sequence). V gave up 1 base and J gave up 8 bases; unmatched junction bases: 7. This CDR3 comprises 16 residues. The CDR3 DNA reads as TGTGCCAGCAGCCAAGGGGTTAGCGGGGGGGCCGATGAGCAGTTCTTC. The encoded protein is CASSQGVSGGADEQFF.

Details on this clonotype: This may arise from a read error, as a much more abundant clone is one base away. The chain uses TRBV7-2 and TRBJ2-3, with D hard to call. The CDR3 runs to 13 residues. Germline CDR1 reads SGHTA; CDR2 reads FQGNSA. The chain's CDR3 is CASSFDPTDMQYF. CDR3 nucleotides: TGTGCCAGCAGCTTCGACCCCACAGATATGCAGTATTTT.

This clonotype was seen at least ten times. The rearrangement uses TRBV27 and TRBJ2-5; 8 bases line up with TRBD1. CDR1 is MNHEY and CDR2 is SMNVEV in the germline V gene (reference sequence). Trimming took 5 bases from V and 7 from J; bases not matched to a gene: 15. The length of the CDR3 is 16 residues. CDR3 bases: TGTGCCAGCAGTCCCCGGACAGGGTTCGAGATGGGGACCCAGTACTTC. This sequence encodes CASSPRTGFEMGTQYF.